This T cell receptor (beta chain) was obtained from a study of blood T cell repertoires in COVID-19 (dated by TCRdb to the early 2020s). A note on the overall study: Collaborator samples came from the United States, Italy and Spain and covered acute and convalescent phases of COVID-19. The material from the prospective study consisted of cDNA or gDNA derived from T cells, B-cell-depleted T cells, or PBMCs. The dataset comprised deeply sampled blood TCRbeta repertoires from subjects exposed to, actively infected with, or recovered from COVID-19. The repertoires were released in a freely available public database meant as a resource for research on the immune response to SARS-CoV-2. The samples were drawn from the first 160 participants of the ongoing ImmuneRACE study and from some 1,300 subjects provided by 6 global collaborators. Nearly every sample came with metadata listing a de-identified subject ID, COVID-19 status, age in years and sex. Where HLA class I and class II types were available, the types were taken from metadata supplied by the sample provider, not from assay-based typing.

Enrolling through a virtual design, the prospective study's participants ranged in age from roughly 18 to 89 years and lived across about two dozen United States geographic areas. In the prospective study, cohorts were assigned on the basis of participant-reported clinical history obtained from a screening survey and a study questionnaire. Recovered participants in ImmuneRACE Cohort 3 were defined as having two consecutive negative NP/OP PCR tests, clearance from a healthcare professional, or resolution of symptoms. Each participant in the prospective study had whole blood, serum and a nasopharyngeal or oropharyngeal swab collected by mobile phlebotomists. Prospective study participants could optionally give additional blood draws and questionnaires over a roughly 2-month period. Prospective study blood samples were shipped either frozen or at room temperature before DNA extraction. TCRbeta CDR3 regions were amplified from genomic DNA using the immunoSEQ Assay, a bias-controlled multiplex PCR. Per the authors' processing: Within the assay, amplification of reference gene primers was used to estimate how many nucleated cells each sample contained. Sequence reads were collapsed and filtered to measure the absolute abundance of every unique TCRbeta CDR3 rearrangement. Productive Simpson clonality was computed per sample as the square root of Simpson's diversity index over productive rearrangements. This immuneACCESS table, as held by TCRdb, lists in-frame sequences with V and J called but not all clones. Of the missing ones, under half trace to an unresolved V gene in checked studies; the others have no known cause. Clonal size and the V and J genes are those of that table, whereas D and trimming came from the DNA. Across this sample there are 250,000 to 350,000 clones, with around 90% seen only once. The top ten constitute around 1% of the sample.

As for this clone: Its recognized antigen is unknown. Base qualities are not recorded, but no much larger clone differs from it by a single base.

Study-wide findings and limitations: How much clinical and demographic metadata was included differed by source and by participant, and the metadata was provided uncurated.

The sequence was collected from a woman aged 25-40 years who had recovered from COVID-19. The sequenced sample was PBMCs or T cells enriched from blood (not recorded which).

The DNA sequence reads TGTGCCAGCAGTAGAGGGGGGGCCGGGGCTTTCTTT. Translated, it gives CASSRGGAGAFF. The chain is made from TRBV27 and TRBJ1-1; 6 matching bases give a weak D call of TRBD1. Trimming removed 5 bases from V and 11 bases from J, leaving 15 bases between the germline ends. Looking up the germline V gene (reference sequence) yields CDR1 MNHEY and CDR2 SMNVEV. From the cysteine up to the phenylalanine, the CDR3 has a length of 12 residues. The DNA shown is the 36-base CDR3, in frame from base 1.